This TCR beta chain was retrieved from a study of cytomegalovirus exposure and HLA in healthy donors (dated by TCRdb to 2015 to 2018). Concerning the study at large: In an earlier analysis of 550 to 750 of the donors, 250 to 350 Gb of sequence data and 100 million or so unique TCR beta sequences from about 180 million T cells were reported. An early release covering 500 to 750 HLA-typed donors comprised about 300 gigabases of sequencing data and tens of millions of unique TCR sequences. Among the approximately 430 genotyped donors, around 79% belonged to the genetic ancestry cluster associated with self-reported Caucasian donors. The study aimed to test whether cataloging public T cell receptors could reveal signatures of past pathogen exposure. The study used immunosequencing to profile the T cell repertoires of under 700 subjects and linked those repertoires to cytomegalovirus serostatus. Besides the first cohort of 500 to 700 subjects, a separate validation cohort made up of about 120 different subjects was used. The study combined high-throughput TCR immunosequencing, statistical association of individual TCRs with disease status, and machine learning to predict cytomegalovirus infection status. A later analysis re-analyzed previously published TCR beta repertoires from 650 to 800 donors and added high-resolution HLA genotyping to study TCR occurrence patterns. In the later analysis, no new phenotypic data were used to find candidate immune exposures; instead, reliance was placed on TCR beta sequences and their occurrence across donors. In an earlier analysis of over 550 of the donors, high-throughput TCR beta sequencing was used to judge whether each TCR beta V gene segment behaved as functional or pseudogenic. Donor age, sex, ethnicity and CMV serostatus were compiled together with the repertoire data. Genome-wide SNP genotypes for about 60% of the 666 donors were used in a later genetic analysis, which treated that subset as a discovery cohort. All discovery cohort repertoires had been generated on a single sequencing platform. Both class I and class II loci were covered by HLA typing, at four-digit resolution. The number of donors typed differed by locus, with 629-630 for A, B, C, DRB1 and DQB1, roughly 520 for DQA1, 600 to 610 for DPA1, and approximately 470 for DPB1. Because of strong linkage in the cohort, roughly five DR-DQ haplotypes were treated as single units for association and clustering. Among some 400 genotyped donors of the cohort, an average of roughly 230,000 unique TCR beta nucleotide sequences was sequenced per donor, of which about 19% were non-productive.

Trimmed from V: 11 bases; trimmed from J: 0 bases; junction bases lacking a gene match: 3. Per the germline V gene, MDHEN is the CDR1 and SYDVKM is the CDR2. Counted from cysteine to phenylalanine, this CDR3 has 14 amino acids. Only the CDR3 DNA is retained, 42 bases long and in frame from the first base. This clone was detected only a few times. Its antigen is unknown. The sample holds no much larger clone one base away, and base qualities are not on file. The cohort consisted of approximately 670 healthy bone marrow donors. At the time of sampling, every cohort member was nominally healthy, though immune exposures that went unrecorded were likely present. The donor was CMV seropositive and was included in the group of 250 to 350 seropositive cohort members. A peripheral blood sample was provided by each donor, and peripheral blood mononuclear cells were used for TCR beta sequencing. Genomic DNA extraction from the blood cell samples was performed with the Qiagen DNeasy Blood Extraction Kit.

Library method: the immunoSEQ multiplex PCR assay. The multiplex PCR relied on a mix of 60 forward primers for TCR Vbeta segments and 13 reverse primers for TCR Jbeta segments. A multiplex PCR assay on genomic DNA amplified the CDR3 region of rearranged TCR beta genes. The amplified TCR beta libraries were sequenced on the Illumina HiSeq System as 87-base-pair reads. In the original analysis: Across the 670 or so repertoires, a later analysis counted tens of millions of unique TCR beta chains, about 10 million of which were shared by at least two donors. Raw reads were error-corrected and collapsed into unique sequences by a nearest-neighbor algorithm in which closely related sequences were merged to remove PCR and sequencing errors. CDR3 sequences were aligned to IMGT reference sequences to assign V, D and J gene segments. For a sequence to be retained, at least a six-nucleotide match to both a V gene segment and a J gene segment was required. A rearrangement was called productive if the CDR3 had no stop codons and remained in frame with V and J, and every other rearrangement was called non-productive. CDR3 was defined by IMGT convention, running from the second conserved V-encoded cysteine to the conserved J-encoded phenylalanine. Sequences without an unambiguous match to a single V gene segment were excluded from the earlier analysis of 450 to 750 of the donors. In an earlier analysis of 500 to 750 of the donors, V segments were called functional above 56.7% productive rearrangements and were called segregating when the between-donor standard deviation exceeded 5%. To diagnose cytomegalovirus status from the catalog of TCR beta chain sequences, a statistical classification framework was built. V and J gene assignment, in a later analysis, came from comparing TCR nucleotide sequences with IMGT/GENE-DB human TR gene sequences. A later analysis assigned CDR3 sequences and most-parsimonious VDJ recombination scenarios with the TCRdist pipeline. In a later analysis, each TCR beta chain was defined by its CDR3 amino acid sequence together with its V-gene family, and reads lacking a unique V-gene family were excluded. As a way to deal with suspected cross-contamination and a sequencing artifact, a later analysis dropped 450 to 700 nucleotide sequences that were highly shared and had low generation probability. In a later analysis, a clonal expansion index was calculated for each public chain from normalized within-repertoire ranks of inferred template counts. In a later analysis, generation probabilities were computed with a VDJ recombination model fitted to out-of-frame rearrangements, and the resulting probabilities were checked against IGoR. In a later analysis, hypergeometric tests were used to score TCR-TCR, TCR-HLA and TCR-CMV co-occurrence, with a repertoire-size bias correction applied to TCR pairs. In a later analysis, false discovery rates were estimated by permuting HLA or CMV assignments 20 times. A later analysis grouped co-occurring TCRs with DBSCAN, adding TCRdist sequence similarity when clustering within HLA-allele-positive subsets. Repertoires with fewer than 30,000 or more than 120,000 public chains, plus five repertoires with anomalous nucleotide sharing, were excluded from co-occurrence clustering. TCRdb's version of the immuneACCESS table is confined to in-frame rearrangements and falls short of the full clone set. An unresolved V gene accounts for under half of the shortfall where checked; the remainder is of unknown origin. The V and J calls and clone size come from that table; D and trimming were worked out from the DNA. In all, the sample holds roughly 120,000 clones, and roughly 66% of those were seen once. The top ten clonotypes cover about 4.5% of the sample.

Summary of the overall study and its limitations: In an earlier analysis of 587 of the donors, most TCR beta V segments appeared in productive rearrangements about 87% or about 30% of the time, broadly matching IMGT annotations. A cluster of highly shared sequence variants was judged likely to represent a technical artifact of the sequencing pipeline. This cohort had only TCR beta chains sequenced, and the lack of alpha or paired-chain data limited which features could be detected. Most TCR sequences were observed very rarely across donors, whereas some public TCRs were present in many individuals. Because counts were too low, roughly 16 rarely observed V segments, including chromosome 9 orphons, were left out of the earlier analysis of some 640 of the donors. A further reported finding was that TCR beta sequences accurately predicted the HLA-A and HLA-B alleles for most subjects in the first cohort. In a later analysis, HLA-associated TCR beta chains were found to be more clonally expanded and to have lower generation probabilities than equally common non-associated chains. Cytomegalovirus status was reported to be diagnosed by the classifier with high specificity and sensitivity in both the original and validation cohorts. At a false discovery rate of 0.05, a later analysis linked roughly 17,000 TCR beta sequences to specific HLA alleles. The only immune exposure information available for the cohort was CMV serostatus. The study listed 150 to 200 TCR beta chains as associated with cytomegalovirus. Strong co-occurrence of HLA alleles, especially DR and DQ, made assigning TCR associations to individual alleles difficult. The 87-base-pair reads could not distinguish some IMGT-functional V segments, including TRBV6-2 and TRBV6-3, so those segments were excluded. Roughly uniform sequencing depth across donors was assumed in presence/absence analyses, although this assumption may not hold. A later analysis found that most CMV-associated TCR beta chains appeared HLA-restricted, with HLA associations seemingly driven largely by CMV exposure. A few of the identified cytomegalovirus-associated TCR beta chains were confirmed in vitro to be specific for cytomegalovirus antigens. Linkage disequilibrium might explain the correlated functional status among segregating V segments, but an unknown experimental factor could not be ruled out. An association between a missense DCLRE1C variant and V-gene and J-gene trimming of TCR beta chains was found in a later genetic analysis and replicated in an independent cohort. HLA typing was unavailable for some donors at each locus, so association tests used only the typed subset. A later analysis found that TCR association rates varied across HLA loci, with DRB1 alleles showing the most associated TCRs and HLA-C alleles the fewest. Several of the top co-occurrence clusters appeared to be linked to parvovirus B19, influenza, CMV and Epstein-Barr virus, according to a later analysis. According to the authors, the approach could potentially be generalized to other disease states and immunological phenotypes. In a later genetic analysis, fewer N-insertions in productive TCRs were reported among donors in an Asian-associated ancestry cluster than the roughly 700-donor mean.

The sequence was collected from a man aged 60-69 years in good health and CMV-seropositive. The sequence joins TRBV28 to TRBJ2-6, and 8 junction bases match TRBD1. Sequenced material: PBMCs. The DNA reads TGTGCCGCAGGGGGCACCTCTGGGGCCAACGTCCTGACTTTC. It translates to CAAGGTSGANVLTF.